This entry is about one T cell receptor beta chain. The source of the sample is a study of shared clonotypes between healthy human individuals. The repertoire was sequenced with immunoSEQ multiplex PCR; TCRdb's copy has only in-frame clones and lacks some. The data show over 850,000 clones, 75% to 80% seen once. In germline, CDR1 is MNHEY, CDR2 SMNVEV (reference sequence). The CDR3 extends over 16 amino acids. Germline trimming cut 4 bases from V and 6 bases from J; bases unmatched to any gene: 14. The chain is built from TRBV27 and TRBJ2-5, with TRBD2 matching 7 bases. The sequenced sample was memory CD4+ T cells from PBMCs. Subset reported: CD45RA-negative fraction. This receptor was taken from a man younger than 35 in good health. Some clones in this sample may be carry-over from other donors' samples. CDR3 bases: TGTGCCAGCAGTTCCCTCGGGGGAGGGACGGAAAAGACCCAGTACTTC. It specifies CASSSLGGGTEKTQYF.